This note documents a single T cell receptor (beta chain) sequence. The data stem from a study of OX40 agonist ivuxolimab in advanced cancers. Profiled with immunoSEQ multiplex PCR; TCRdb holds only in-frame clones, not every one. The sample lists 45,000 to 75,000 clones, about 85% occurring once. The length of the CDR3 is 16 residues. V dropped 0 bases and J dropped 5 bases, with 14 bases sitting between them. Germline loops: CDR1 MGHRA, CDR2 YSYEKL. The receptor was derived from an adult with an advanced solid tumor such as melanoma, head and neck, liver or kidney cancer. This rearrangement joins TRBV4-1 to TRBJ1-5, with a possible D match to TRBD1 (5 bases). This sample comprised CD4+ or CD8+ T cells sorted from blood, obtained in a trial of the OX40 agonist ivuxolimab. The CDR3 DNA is TGCGCCAGCAGCCAAGAAAGAGGGATGGGGGATCAGCCCCAGCATTTT. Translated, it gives CASSQERGMGDQPQHF.